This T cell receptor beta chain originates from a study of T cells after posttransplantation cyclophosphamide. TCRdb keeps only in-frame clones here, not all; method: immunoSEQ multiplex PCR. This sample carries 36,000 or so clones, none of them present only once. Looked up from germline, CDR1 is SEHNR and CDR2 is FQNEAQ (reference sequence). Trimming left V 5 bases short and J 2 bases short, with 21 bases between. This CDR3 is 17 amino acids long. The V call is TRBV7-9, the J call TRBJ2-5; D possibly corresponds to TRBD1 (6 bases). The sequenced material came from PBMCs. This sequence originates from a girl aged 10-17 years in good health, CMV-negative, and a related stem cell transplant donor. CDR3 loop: CASSHRALTGFQETQYF. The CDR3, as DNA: TGTGCCAGCAGCCACCGCGCCTTAACAGGGTTTCAAGAGACCCAGTACTTC. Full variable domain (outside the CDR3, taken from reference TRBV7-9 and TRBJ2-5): DTGVSQNPRHKITKRGQNVTFRCDPISEHNRLYWYRQTLGQGPEFLTYFQNEAQLEKSRLLSDRFSAERPKGSFSTLEIQRTEQGDSAMYLCASSHRALTGFQETQYFGPGTRLLVL.